Listed below are T cell receptor beta chains from one sample, sequenced in a study of CD4 and CD8 cells across lung adenocarcinoma regions. TCRdb redid the calling of the PCR reads with MiXCR, one entry per CDR3 protein. In the table there are around 18,000 distinct CDR3 sequences, approximately 47% of which are singletons. Sequencing was done on a sample of CD8+ T cells from the center of a lung tumor. These receptors all come from a female donor with lung adenocarcinoma. The CD4 and CD8 labels of this study may be unreliable. Each CDR3 is given with its conserved first and last residue. Fields, in order: CDR3 DNA, CDR3 protein, J gene, clone size, V gene, D gene. A D gene is named only where the DNA matches it firmly. Some rows have no size entry. The others give once, few or many, or a class for an expanded clone.

TGTGCCAGCAGCAAGGACAGGGCCGCAGGGGAGCAGTTCTTC	CASSKDRAAGEQFF	TRBJ2-1	.	TRBV7-2	TRBD1
TGCGCCAGCAGCCAAGACGGCAGGGGGAGGTCCAAAAACATTCAGTACTTC	CASSQDGRGRSKNIQYF	TRBJ2-4	few	TRBV4-1	.
TGCGCCAGCAGTGTAACTCAGGGGGCGAATCTGTTCTTC	CASSVTQGANLFF	TRBJ2-5	many	TRBV10-1	TRBD1
TGTGCCAGCAGCTTAGAGGGATTCAAGCAGTACTTC	CASSLEGFKQYF	TRBJ2-7	many	TRBV11-2	.
TGTGCCAGCGGTGTGAGACCAAATACGCAGTTCTTT	CASGVRPNTQFF	TRBJ2-1	.	TRBV6-1	.
TGTGCCATCAGTGAGCCCGGACTAGCGGGAAACGGCGAGCAGTACTTC	CAISEPGLAGNGEQYF	TRBJ2-7	.	TRBV10-3	TRBD2
TGTGCCAGCAGGATCGGCAGTAGCCTTGCCCAAGACATTCAGTACTTC	CASRIGSSLAQDIQYF	TRBJ2-4	.	TRBV6-1	.
TGTGCCAGCAGGTGGAGGAATGAGCAGTTCTTC	CASRWRNEQFF	TRBJ2-1	.	TRBV25-1	.
TGTGCCAGCAGCTTGGGTAGCGGGTCGGGGGATGAGCAGTTCTTC	CASSLGSGSGDEQFF	TRBJ2-1	few	TRBV11-2	TRBD2
TGTGCCAGCAGCCATAGAATCAGCGGGGAGCTGTTTTTT	CASSHRISGELFF	TRBJ2-2	.	TRBV4-2	.
TGCGCCAGCAGCCAAGACGAGGACTACCAAAGCACAGATACGCAGTATTTT	CASSQDEDYQSTDTQYF	TRBJ2-3	few	TRBV4-3	.
TGTGCCAGCAGGACCGGGACTAGCGAATACAATGAGCAGTTCTTC	CASRTGTSEYNEQFF	TRBJ2-1	few	TRBV6-1	TRBD2
TGTGCCAGCAGGGACAGAGCCTACGAGCAGTACTTC	CASRDRAYEQYF	TRBJ2-7	once	TRBV6-1	.
TGTGCCAGCAGTAGGACAGAAAGGTCCTATAATTCACCCCTCCACTTT	CASSRTERSYNSPLHF	TRBJ1-6	medium-sized	TRBV6-1	.
TGTGCCAGCAGCCAAGGGGGGGGTAACAATGAGCAGTTCTTC	CASSQGGGNNEQFF	TRBJ2-1	few	TRBV4-2	TRBD2
TGTGCCATCAGCGACAGGGTTAGCGACGAGCAGTACTTC	CAISDRVSDEQYF	TRBJ2-7	few	TRBV10-3	TRBD1
TGTGCCAGCACCCCCAAGGGGGGAGGGGGGGGAGGCCCAGATACGCAGTATTTC	CASTPKGGGGGGPDTQYF	TRBJ2-3	.	TRBV6-1	.
TGCAGCGCCCCCCGGGCGGGAGACCTCAACACCGGGGAGCTGTTTTTT	CSAPRAGDLNTGELFF	TRBJ2-2	.	TRBV20-1	TRBD2
TGCAGTGCACACCAGGGAACCAAAAACATTCAGTACTTC	CSAHQGTKNIQYF	TRBJ2-4	.	TRBV20-1	.
TGTGCCAGCAGTTCCCAAAACAGGGTAGCCAAAAACATTCAGTACTTC	CASSSQNRVAKNIQYF	TRBJ2-4	many	TRBV12-3/TRBV12-4	.
TGTGCCAGCAGCGTAGCGGGAGAGGGACTAGCGGCCGACAATGAGCAGTTCTTC	CASSVAGEGLAADNEQFF	TRBJ2-1	.	TRBV9	TRBD2
TGTGCCAGCAGTTGGGGACAGGAGAACACCGGGGAGCTGTTTTTT	CASSWGQENTGELFF	TRBJ2-2	few	TRBV6-6	TRBD1
TGCGCCACCCAACGGACTAGCGGCACCTACGAGCAGTACTTC	CATQRTSGTYEQYF	TRBJ2-7	.	TRBV10-2	TRBD2
TGTGCCAGCATAGGGACTAGCGGGACCTACAATGAGCAGTTCTTC	CASIGTSGTYNEQFF	TRBJ2-1	few	TRBV6-1	TRBD2
TGTGCCAGCAGTTTAGCGTATCTAGCTGGGGAGCAGTACTTC	CASSLAYLAGEQYF	TRBJ2-7	.	TRBV12-3/TRBV12-4	.
TGTGCCAGCAGCGAACGGTGGGCGGTTTTGGAGACCCAGTACTTC	CASSERWAVLETQYF	TRBJ2-5	once	TRBV3-1	.
TGTGCCAGCAGGCTACAGGGAAACACCATATATTTT	CASRLQGNTIYF	TRBJ1-3	once	TRBV6-1	.
TGTGCCAGCGCGGGGCAGGGGAGCCGTGAGCCAGATACCCAGTACTTC	CASAGQGSREPDTQYF	TRBJ2-5	.	TRBV6-1	.
TGCGCCAGCAGAAACCTGAGGGGATCAGACATGCAGTACTTT	CASRNLRGSDMQYF	TRBJ2-4	.	TRBV4-1	.
TGTGCCAGCAGCATACAGGGGAGCACTGAAGCTTTCTTT	CASSIQGSTEAFF	TRBJ1-1	.	TRBV12-3/TRBV12-4	TRBD1
TGTGCCAGCAGCCAAGATTGGGGGAGGGGTACAGATACGCAGTATTTT	CASSQDWGRGTDTQYF	TRBJ2-3	.	TRBV4-2	TRBD2
TGTGCCAGCAGGCCAACAGGGTTTAACACCGGGGAGCTGTTTTTT	CASRPTGFNTGELFF	TRBJ2-2	many	TRBV7-8	.
TGTGCCAGCAGAGAAACTCCTAGCGGGGGGGCCTACGAGCAGTACTTC	CASRETPSGGAYEQYF	TRBJ2-7	few	TRBV6-1	TRBD2
TGTGCCAGCAGCCCCTCACAGGGGATGAACACTGAAGCTTTCTTT	CASSPSQGMNTEAFF	TRBJ1-1	.	TRBV7-8	TRBD1
TGTGCCAGCAGCCAACCAAGCGGGGCGTATACGCAGTATTTT	CASSQPSGAYTQYF	TRBJ2-3	.	TRBV7-2	TRBD2
TGTGCCAGCAGTTCCCGGGGGGGCACGGCCCAGTACTTC	CASSSRGGTAQYF	TRBJ2-5	.	TRBV27	TRBD2
TGTGCCAGCAGTTACCGGGGGTACAATGAGCAGTTCTTC	CASSYRGYNEQFF	TRBJ2-1	.	TRBV27	.
TGTGCCAGCAGGAGACAGGGAGGGAACACCATATATTTT	CASRRQGGNTIYF	TRBJ1-3	.	TRBV27	TRBD1
TGTGCCAGCAGTGAACGGGGTTCGTCTGGCAAAAACACTCAGTACTTT	CASSERGSSGKNTQYF	TRBJ2-3	.	TRBV25-1	.
TGTGCCAGCAGCTGGGGGGGGACCTTGTCTTACAATGAGCAGTTCTTC	CASSWGGTLSYNEQFF	TRBJ2-1	.	TRBV12-3/TRBV12-4	TRBD2
TGTGCGAGGCGCGGGGCCGAGGGCCCAGAGACCCAGTACTTC	CARRGAEGPETQYF	TRBJ2-5	once	TRBV6-1	.
TGTGCCAGCAGACCCTCGGGGGGGTCCTATGGCTACACCTTC	CASRPSGGSYGYTF	TRBJ1-2	.	TRBV11-2	.
TGTGCCAGCAGTGTCCCGACTAGTGCCCCCTACAATGAGCAGTTCTTC	CASSVPTSAPYNEQFF	TRBJ2-1	medium-sized	TRBV6-1	.
TGCGCCAGCAGCGACGGGACTAGCGGGAGGGCCCTCGATGAGCAGTTCTTC	CASSDGTSGRALDEQFF	TRBJ2-1	once	TRBV5-1	TRBD2
TGTGCCAGCAGCCAAGATCGGGCGGGTCCGAGGTCTTTC	CASSQDRAGPRSF	TRBJ2-1	.	TRBV14	.
TGTGCCAGCAAGAGTTGGGGCAGGAGCTCTGGGGCCAACGTCCTGACTTTC	CASKSWGRSSGANVLTF	TRBJ2-6	few	TRBV6-1	.
TGTGCCAGCGCCCCCAAGGCAACGGGAAACACCATATATTTT	CASAPKATGNTIYF	TRBJ1-3	few	TRBV6-1	.
TGTGCCAGCCAAGAACAGGCCTTTATGAACACTGAAGCTTTCTTT	CASQEQAFMNTEAFF	TRBJ1-1	.	TRBV6-1	.
TGTGCCAGCAGCGACCCAGTACGTGATACGCAGTATTTT	CASSDPVRDTQYF	TRBJ2-3	.	TRBV27	.
TGCGCCAGCAGTGAGTCCGGGACCACCTACGAGCAGTACTTC	CASSESGTTYEQYF	TRBJ2-7	.	TRBV10-1	.
TGTGCCAGCAGCGCCACCGGGGGACAAGATACGCAGTATTTT	CASSATGGQDTQYF	TRBJ2-3	.	TRBV9	.
TGTGCCAGCAGTGTGCAGACCAACTACGAGCAGTACTTC	CASSVQTNYEQYF	TRBJ2-7	.	TRBV6-1	.
TGTGCCCACGGACTAGCGGGAGGTCATGTTCTGTTCTTC	CAHGLAGGHVLFF	TRBJ2-1	.	TRBV10-3	TRBD2
TGCGCCAGCAGCCGGGAAGAGGGCGGCTCCTACGAGCAGTACTTC	CASSREEGGSYEQYF	TRBJ2-7	.	TRBV4-1	.
TGTGCCAGCAAACCGGGACAGTCTAACAATGAGCAGTTCTTC	CASKPGQSNNEQFF	TRBJ2-1	medium-sized	TRBV6-1	TRBD1
TGTGGCAGCAGTGGGCTGTGCGCCAAAAATACGCAGTATTTC	CGSSGLCAKNTQYF	TRBJ2-3	.	TRBV6-1	.
TGTGCCAGCAGGACAGCCAACACTGAAGCTTTCTTT	CASRTANTEAFF	TRBJ1-1	.	TRBV27	.
TGTGCCATCGATTTTGAGTTCTTC	CAIDFEFF	TRBJ2-3	.	TRBV10-3	.